These 15 T cell receptor beta chains were all obtained from the same sample, sequenced in a study of cytomegalovirus exposure and HLA in healthy donors. Use of 60 Vbeta and 13 Jbeta primers characterized the PCR. This table comes from immunoSEQ multiplex PCR, and its TCRdb copy is limited to in-frame clones, with some not included. Of more than 85,000 clones detected, about 69% appear once; the ten largest clones hold around 4.8%. Sequenced: PBMCs. The receptors originated from a human donor in good health.

This clone occurred once. The rearrangement joins TRBV18 to TRBJ2-1, with D possibly being TRBD2 (6 bases). Trimming took 0 bases from V and 5 from J, leaving 11 bases between them. Per germline, CDR1 KGHSH and CDR2 LQKENI. The length of the CDR3 is 15 residues. The CDR3 nucleotides are TGTGCCAGCTCACCACCGACGTCGGGAGACAATGAGCAGTTCTTC. This translates into CASSPPTSGDNEQFF.

The chain couples TRBV28 to TRBJ2-3, with D unclear. The germline V gene encodes CDR1 MDHEN and CDR2 SYDVKM. V was clipped by 1 base and J by 2 bases, with 4 bases between them. The CDR3 loop spans 13 amino acids. The CDR3 DNA reads TGTGCCAGCAGTTTATCAGTCACAGATACGCAGTATTTT. This sequence encodes CASSLSVTDTQYF. Variable domain in full (rest from reference TRBV28 and TRBJ2-3): DVKVTQSSRYLVKRTGEKVFLECVQDMDHENMFWYRQDPGLGLRLIYFSYDVKMKEKGDIPEGYSVSREKKERFSLILESASTNQTSMYLCASSLSVTDTQYFGPGTRLTVL.

This clone appeared a few times. The chain combines TRBV29-1 with TRBJ2-1; D not certain. The V end was cut by 1 base, the J end by 8 bases, with 9 bases between. CDR3 length: 12 amino acids. The germline gives CDR1 SQVTM, CDR2 ANQGSEA. The CDR3 DNA is TGCAGCGTTGAAGTGGCTGTGGATGAGCAGTTCTTC. Translation: CSVEVAVDEQFF.

This chain connects TRBV29-1 to TRBJ1-6, with 8 bases matching TRBD1. CDR3 length: 13 amino acids. The V segment lost 6 bases and the J segment 8 bases; nucleotides outside the gene matches: 6. Germline V gives CDR1 SQVTM, CDR2 ANQGSEA. DNA of the CDR3: TGCAGCGTCACGGACAGGGCAGATTCACCCCTCCACTTT. Translated, it gives CSVTDRADSPLHF.

This sequence joins TRBV9 and TRBJ2-7, with D tentatively TRBD1 (6 bases). CDR1 is SGDLS, CDR2 YYNGEE, per germline. The CDR3 is 15 amino acids. V lost 4 bases and J lost 5, with 19 bases in between. Written as DNA, the CDR3 is TGTGCCAGCAGCCCAGAGGTAGGGGGACGGGACGAGCAGTACTTC. Protein product: CASSPEVGGRDEQYF.

In this sample, this clone turned up once. V is TRBV27 and J is TRBJ2-3, with 9 bases matching TRBD2. The germline V gene has CDR1 MNHEY and CDR2 SMNVEV (reference sequence). The CDR3 is 17 amino acids. The ends lost 0 bases at V and 2 bases at J; junction bases unmatched: 6. The CDR3 protein is CASSLSVLAGNTDTQYF. In nucleotides, the CDR3 is TGTGCCAGCAGTTTATCGGTGCTAGCGGGAAACACAGATACGCAGTATTTT.

V is TRBV5-1 and J is TRBJ1-1; TRBD1 agrees at 7 bases. V lost 0 bases and J lost 3; bases outside the gene matches: 11. Germline V lookup: CDR1 SGHRS, CDR2 YFSETQ. There are 17 residues in the CDR3. The chain's CDR3 is CASSLGGEWDRDTEAFF. The CDR3 DNA follows: TGCGCCAGCAGCTTGGGCGGGGAATGGGACAGAGACACTGAAGCTTTCTTT.

A few counts support this clone. The same CDR3 is also encoded by other DNA sequences in this sample. This rearrangement joins TRBV9 to TRBJ2-3, with D tentatively TRBD2 (5 bases). Germline-derived CDR1 and CDR2 are SGDLS and YYNGEE. The CDR3 totals 15 residues. Trimming shortened V by 0 bases and J by 1 base, and 9 bases separated the two germline ends. The CDR3 DNA reads TGTGCCAGCAGCGTAGGTGGGAGCGGCACAGATACGCAGTATTTT. This encodes CASSVGGSGTDTQYF.

This clone has only one observation. This chain connects TRBV19 to TRBJ2-3; 10 bases map to TRBD1. This CDR3 is 17 amino acids long. Germline loops: CDR1 LNHDA, CDR2 SQIVND (reference sequence). The junction had 13 bases not matched to a gene; V was cut back by 5 bases and J by 5 bases. CDR3 coding DNA: TGTGCCAGTAGTCTCTGGGACCCGGGACAGGGGCTAGATACGCAGTATTTT. Protein product: CASSLWDPGQGLDTQYF.

The V and J genes are TRBV5-1 and TRBJ2-1; the D gene is possibly TRBD1 (6 bases). V was shortened by 0 bases and J by 12 bases, with 10 bases between the two germline ends. This CDR3 has 12 residues. From germline, CDR1 is SGHRS and CDR2 YFSETQ. This chain's CDR3 is CASSLAGEGQFF. Written as DNA, the CDR3 is TGCGCCAGCAGCTTGGCAGGGGAAGGGCAGTTCTTC. Looking up the rest from reference TRBV5-1 and TRBJ2-1 gives the full variable domain: KAGVTQTPRYLIKTRGQQVTLSCSPISGHRSVSWYQQTPGQGLQFLFEYFSETQRNKGNFPGRFSGRQFSNSRSEMNVSTLELGDSALYLCASSLAGEGQFFGPGTRLTVL.

The V and J genes are TRBV2 and TRBJ2-5; no reliable D call. V was cut by 5 bases and J by 5 bases, with 15 bases left in between. The CDR3 consists of 14 residues. Germline CDR1 is SNHLY and CDR2 is FYNNEI. CDR3 in DNA: TGTGCCAGCAGTACGCGTGGGCCTGAGGAGACCCAGTACTTC. Translated, it gives CASSTRGPEETQYF.

The gene calls are TRBV7-8 and TRBJ2-1; D gene uncertain. V lost 1 base and J lost 9, with 16 bases in between. CDR1 is SGHVS and CDR2 is FQNEAQ in the germline V gene. The CDR3 has 15 residues. The CDR3, as DNA: TGTGCCAGCAGCTTAGGCCAGCTACGACGGAGTGAGCAGTTCTTC. Amino acids: CASSLGQLRRSEQFF.

The CDR3 DNA is TGTGCCAGCAGCCCATCGGGGACAGGGGGCACCACAGATACGCAGTATTTT. Its translation is CASSPSGTGGTTDTQYF. The chain joins TRBV7-3 to TRBJ2-3; TRBD1 agrees at 12 bases. Germline V lookup: CDR1 SGHTA, CDR2 FQGTGA. The J segment lost 2 bases and the V segment lost 5 bases, leaving 8 bases of the junction unmatched. The CDR3 consists of 17 residues.

Turning to this clone: The junction does not match germline at one end; this may be a read error. The gene calls are TRBV6-6 and TRBJ2-7; D is unclear. The CDR3 loop spans 11 amino acids. Germline values: CDR1 MNHNY, CDR2 SVGAGI (reference sequence). The CDR3: CSSKSLGEQYF. In DNA form, the CDR3 reads TGTTCCAGTAAATCCCTCGGGGAGCAGTACTTC.

The CDR3 is CASSLNAGRAFF. The CDR3 DNA sequence: TGTGCCAGCAGCCTCAACGCGGGGAGAGCTTTCTTT. The chain employs TRBV7-2 and TRBJ1-1; D unresolved. From germline, CDR1 is SGHTA and CDR2 FQGNSA. Trimming pared 5 bases from V and 10 bases from J, leaving 14 bases between. The CDR3 covers 12 residues.